This passage covers 22 T cell receptor beta chains from one sample sequenced in a study of graft-versus-host responses after intestinal transplantation. The protocol was immunoSEQ multiplex PCR, while the TCRdb copy is restricted to in-frame clones and leaves out a portion. The table records roughly 93,000 clones, 80% to 95% of them present only once. These TCRs are of unknown antigen specificity. The sample consisted of unstimulated CD8+ T cells sorted from spleen or lymph node cells, taken before intestinal transplant. These receptor sequences come from a human donor who received an intestinal transplant.

The chain employs TRBV2 and TRBJ2-1, with 13 bases that match TRBD2. Germline lookup yields CDR1 SNHLY and CDR2 FYNNEI. V trimming: 0 bases; J trimming: 5 bases; junction bases outside the gene matches: 4. This CDR3 has 17 residues. The CDR3 region has the DNA TGTGCCAGCAGTGAAGCCCTGGGACTAGCGGGGAACAATGAGCAGTTCTTC. Translating gives CASSEALGLAGNNEQFF.

The rearrangement links TRBV15 to TRBJ2-3; TRBD2 aligns across 8 bases. The J segment lost 2 bases and the V segment lost 0 bases, leaving 7 bases of the junction unmatched. The CDR3 sequence is 17 residues long. Germline CDR1 reads LNHNV; CDR2 reads YYDKDF (reference sequence). The CDR3 region is CATSRDLSGINTDTQYF. For the CDR3, the DNA is TGTGCCACCAGCAGAGATCTTAGCGGGATTAACACAGATACGCAGTATTTT.

The J gene is TRBJ2-2, the V gene TRBV5-4, with 9 bases aligning to TRBD1. Trimming removed 5 bases from V and 5 bases from J; junction bases left unmatched: 7. Germline V CDR1 and CDR2: SGHNT, YYREEE (reference sequence). This CDR3 has 15 amino acids. The DNA for the CDR3 is TGTGCCAGCAGGGGACAGGGATGGGAGACCGGGGAGCTGTTTTTT. It specifies CASRGQGWETGELFF.

V and J are TRBV5-6 and TRBJ2-7; D is uncertain. Per germline, CDR1 SGHDT and CDR2 YYEEEE. The CDR3 covers 14 residues. The V gene lost 1 base and the J gene lost 2 bases, with 10 bases spanning the gap. The CDR3 region is CASSLSSWPYEQYF. In nucleotides, the CDR3 is TGTGCCAGCAGCTTGTCTTCCTGGCCCTACGAGCAGTACTTC.

Turning to this clone: Germline and junction disagree at one end, which may indicate a read error. The chain couples TRBV7-9 to TRBJ1-6; D is unresolved. The CDR3 sequence is 12 residues long. Per germline, CDR1 SEHNR and CDR2 FQNEAQ (reference sequence). The CDR3 bases are TGTGCCAGCAGCTTAGATGATGGGGAGGATCTCTTT. The encoded protein is CASSLDDGEDLF.

Regarding this clone: One end of the junction fails to match germline, which may point to a read error. J is TRBJ2-2 and V is TRBV4-1; possible D gene TRBD2, 5 bases. The CDR3 is made up of 14 amino acids. The germline V gene has CDR1 MGHRA and CDR2 YSYEKL. The CDR3 nucleotides read TGCGCCAGCAGCCCCCTCGGGAACCCCGGGGAGCTGTTTTTT. Translated: CASSPLGNPGELFF.

The chain joins TRBV5-1 to TRBJ2-1; tentatively, D is TRBD1 (6 bases). The germline gives CDR1 SGHRS, CDR2 YFSETQ. The CDR3 extends over 16 amino acids. V was cut by 4 bases and J by 0 bases, with 14 bases left in between. Here the CDR3 reads CASSIRDISSYNEQFF. CDR3 in DNA: TGCGCCAGCAGCATCCGGGACATAAGCTCCTACAATGAGCAGTTCTTC.

The rearrangement joins TRBV18 to TRBJ2-7, with TRBD1 matching 11 bases. Germline CDR1 is KGHSH and CDR2 is LQKENI. The CDR3 has 14 residues. The V segment lost 6 bases and the J segment 4 bases; nucleotides outside the gene matches: 5. The CDR3 DNA reads TGTGCCAGCTCGCAGGGGACAGGGGGGTACGAGCAGTACTTC. It codes for CASSQGTGGYEQYF.

V usage is TRBV27 and J usage is TRBJ2-1, with 7 bases that match TRBD2. V gave up 10 bases and J gave up 6 bases; unmatched junction bases: 6. CDR3 length equals 12 residues. From germline, CDR1 is MNHEY and CDR2 SMNVEV (reference sequence). In nucleotides, the CDR3 is TGTGCCACCGGACTAGTATCCAATGAGCAGTTCTTC. This encodes CATGLVSNEQFF.

The J gene is TRBJ1-1, the V gene TRBV10-2; 9 positions match TRBD1. J lost 4 bases, V lost 0 bases, and 3 bases had no gene match. Looked up from germline, CDR1 is WSHSY and CDR2 is SAAADI. The CDR3 extends over 15 amino acids. CDR3 DNA sequence: TGCGCCAGCAGTGAGTCAGGGACAGGGACCACTGAAGCTTTCTTT. Its translation: CASSESGTGTTEAFF.

The CDR3 region is CASNALAGGTDTQYF. CDR3 nucleotides: TGTGCCAGCAACGCACTAGCGGGAGGCACAGATACGCAGTATTTT. The chain is built from TRBV7-9 and TRBJ2-3, with 11 nucleotides matching TRBD2. The germline V gene has CDR1 SEHNR and CDR2 FQNEAQ (reference sequence). The CDR3 runs to 15 residues. Trimming removed 7 bases from V and 1 base from J; junction bases left unmatched: 4.

V is TRBV30 and J is TRBJ2-3, with D possibly being TRBD2 (6 bases). The CDR3 length is 15 residues. With 0 bases removed from V and 0 bases from J, the gap between germline ends came to 10 bases. CDR1 and CDR2 (germline): GTSNPN, SVGIG (reference sequence). This CDR3 reads CAWSVTSRSTDTQYF. CDR3 coding DNA: TGTGCCTGGAGTGTCACTAGCAGAAGCACAGATACGCAGTATTTT.

In this sample, this clone turned up once. The genes are TRBV6-5 and TRBJ2-1; no firm D call. V lost 2 bases and J lost 6, with 5 bases in between. The CDR3 sequence is 12 residues long. Germline V CDR1 and CDR2: MNHEY, SVGAGI. CDR3 in DNA: TGTGCCAGCAGTTACGGCATCAATGAGCAGTTCTTC. Amino acids: CASSYGINEQFF.

In this sample, this clone turned up once. V gene TRBV4-3 combines with J gene TRBJ2-1, with D perhaps matching TRBD1 (6 bases). CDR3 size: 17 residues. V lost 4 bases to trimming and J lost 8 bases, with 24 bases between them. Germline V gene sequence: CDR1 LGHNA, CDR2 YSLEER. CDR3 DNA sequence: TGCGCCAGCAGCCCAGGACCGGAACAGGGAGTTATAGATGAGCAGTTCTTC. Its protein is CASSPGPEQGVIDEQFF.

This clone came up once. The chain uses TRBV19 and TRBJ1-5; D gene unclear. The germline gives CDR1 LNHDA, CDR2 SQIVND (reference sequence). Trimming removed 2 bases at V and 2 bases at J, with 10 bases between. This CDR3 has 15 residues. The DNA of the CDR3 is TGTGCCAGTAGTATATTAGACGCGGGCAATCAGCCCCAGCATTTT. Translation: CASSILDAGNQPQHF.

This chain connects TRBV5-8 to TRBJ2-3; maybe TRBD1 (5 bases). Germline CDR1 and CDR2: SGHTS and YDEGEE. Trimming stripped 7 bases from V and 1 base from J, with 16 bases between. The CDR3 loop spans 15 amino acids. This CDR3 is CASGVRQSRTDTQYF. DNA of the CDR3: TGTGCCAGCGGCGTAAGACAGAGCCGCACAGATACGCAGTATTTT.

The V and J genes are TRBV27 and TRBJ2-1; weak D call: TRBD2 (6 bases). The germline V gene has CDR1 MNHEY and CDR2 SMNVEV (reference sequence). The CDR3 covers 14 residues. The V and J ends lost 1 base and 6 bases respectively, with 10 bases between them. The CDR3 nucleotides read TGTGCCAGCAGTTTATTAGGGACTGGCAATGAGCAGTTCTTC. Its translation: CASSLLGTGNEQFF.

This sequence joins TRBV10-2 and TRBJ1-3; D may be TRBD1 (5 bases). Between the trimmed V and J ends, which lost 6 bases and 0 bases, there was a span of 12 bases. CDR1 and CDR2 (germline): WSHSY, SAAADI. The length of the CDR3 is 15 residues. CDR3 bases: TGCGCCAGCAGACGCCACAGGCTCTCTGGAAACACCATATATTTT. This translates into CASRRHRLSGNTIYF.

The rearrangement uses TRBV11-3 and TRBJ2-1, with 7 bases lining up with TRBD2. The J segment lost 7 bases and the V segment lost 5 bases, leaving 11 bases of the junction unmatched. The length of the CDR3 is 15 residues. The V gene's germline CDR1 is SGHNT and CDR2 YENEEA. The CDR3 loop reads CASSPLAGSINEQFF. For the CDR3, the DNA is TGTGCCAGCAGCCCGTTAGCGGGTTCCATTAATGAGCAGTTCTTC.

This clone came up a few times. The gene calls are TRBV4-1 and TRBJ1-2, with 7 positions matching TRBD1. The CDR3 length is 14 residues. Per the germline V gene, CDR1 is MGHRA and CDR2 is YSYEKL. Unmatched junction bases numbered 10, after V lost 4 bases and J lost 8 bases. This chain's CDR3 is CASSPLTGQSGYTF. The CDR3, as DNA: TGCGCCAGCAGCCCATTGACGGGACAGTCGGGCTACACCTTC.

The chain combines TRBV19 with TRBJ1-5; 7 nucleotides line up with TRBD1. The junction had 11 bases not matched to a gene; V was cut back by 3 bases and J by 0 bases. The CDR3 spans 18 residues. Looked up from germline, CDR1 is LNHDA and CDR2 is SQIVND (reference sequence). In DNA, the CDR3 is TGTGCCAGTAGTATCAACAGGGGAGCCCATTATAGCAATCAGCCCCAGCATTTT. Its translation: CASSINRGAHYSNQPQHF.

The chain combines TRBV27 with TRBJ2-7; TRBD2 matches at 9 bases. The J segment lost 2 bases and the V segment lost 6 bases, leaving 8 bases of the junction unmatched. Germline V CDR1 and CDR2: MNHEY, SMNVEV (reference sequence). The CDR3 is 15 amino acids. This CDR3 reads CASSLDLAGAYEQYF. As DNA, the CDR3 is TGTGCCAGCAGCCTGGACTTAGCGGGGGCCTACGAGCAGTACTTC.